This T cell receptor (beta chain) was found in a study of persistence of HIV-infected CD4 T cells. The germline gives CDR1 SGHVS, CDR2 FQNEAQ. The CDR3 spans 15 residues. Trimming removed 6 bases from V and 3 bases from J, with 18 bases in between. The libraries were made with immunoSEQ version 4 in survey mode. TCRdb's copy holds only in-frame clones and misses some; the assay was immunoSEQ multiplex PCR. The table has roughly 32,000 clones, roughly 82% seen once. On this clone: The antigen is not known.

Overlapping HIV-1 Gag 15-mer peptides at approximately 0.96 ug per peptide per mL were used. CD40L-negative CD69-negative CD45RO-high memory CD4+ T cells were sorted as populations depleted of antigen-responding cells. The receptor comes from an adult woman with HIV who was CMV-seropositive. The source was CD4+ T cells sorted from PBMCs after roughly 20-hour stimulation, collected from a patient who received antiretroviral therapy. The chain uses TRBV7-8 and TRBJ2-7; weak D call: TRBD1 (7 bases). CDR3 protein: CASRRNRGGGYEQYF. DNA for the CDR3: TGTGCCAGCAGGCGAAACAGGGGAGGAGGCTACGAGCAGTACTTC.